The subject of this entry is one T cell receptor beta chain. PCR involved 60 Vbeta and 13 Jbeta primers. The repertoire was sequenced with immunoSEQ multiplex PCR; TCRdb's copy has only in-frame clones and lacks some. The data hold approximately 200,000 clones, with less than 85% observed a single time. J was trimmed by 0 bases and V by 4 bases; bases with no gene match: 18. CDR1 is SGHDT and CDR2 is YYEEEE in the germline V gene. This CDR3 has 19 residues. The sample originates from a study of cytomegalovirus exposure and HLA in healthy donors. The donors (healthy individuals) were bone marrow donors.

V gene TRBV5-6 combines with J gene TRBJ1-1; 7 bases are shared with TRBD1. The sequenced sample was PBMCs. This clonotype was sampled from a girl between 5 and 17 years old in good health and CMV-seropositive. The DNA for the CDR3 is TGTGCCAGCAGCGAGGATTGGGACAGCTTAGGATCCATGAACACTGAAGCTTTCTTT. Translating gives CASSEDWDSLGSMNTEAFF. Based on the CDR3 plus reference TRBV5-6 and TRBJ1-1, the full variable domain is DAGVTQSPTHLIKTRGQQVTLRCSPKSGHDTVSWYQQALGQGPQFIFQYYEEEERQRGNFPDRFSGHQFPNYSSELNVNALLLGDSALYLCASSEDWDSLGSMNTEAFFGQGTRLTVV.